The 24 T cell receptor beta chains presented below share a single source sample, sequenced in a study of blood T cell repertoires in COVID-19. Here immunoSEQ multiplex PCR was the method, and the copy in TCRdb shows in-frame clones only, minus some. The sample contains fewer than 70,000 clones, more than 80% of which appear only once. The source material was peripheral blood. Receptors originate from a woman aged 80 or over with active COVID-19.

This chain uses TRBV2 with TRBJ1-2; D not resolved. This CDR3 is built from 12 residues. Germline V CDR1 and CDR2: SNHLY, FYNNEI. The V end lost 7 bases, the J end lost 4 bases, and 10 bases lay between the germline ends. The CDR3 is CASTVEGYGYTF. The CDR3 region has the DNA TGTGCCAGCACCGTGGAGGGCTATGGCTACACCTTC.

The gene calls are TRBV19 and TRBJ1-1; D is possibly TRBD1 (5 bases). The CDR3 contains 11 residues. Germline CDR1 reads LNHDA; CDR2 reads SQIVND (reference sequence). With 6 bases removed from V and 14 bases from J, the gap between germline ends came to 16 bases. The CDR3 region has the DNA TGTGCCAGTAGACTTGGGGGAGGGGCCTTCTTT. As protein: CASRLGGGAFF. The full variable domain, its missing parts supplied by reference TRBV19 and TRBJ1-1, is DGGITQSPKYLFRKEGQNVTLSCEQNLNHDAMYWYRQDPGQGLRLIYYSQIVNDFQKGDIAEGYSVSREKKESFPLTVTSAQKNPTAFYLCASRLGGGAFFGQGTRLTVV.

The count of this clone is one. This sequence joins TRBV18 and TRBJ2-7; 9 nucleotides align to TRBD2. The CDR3 loop spans 16 amino acids. The ends lost 3 bases at V and 2 bases at J; junction bases unmatched: 8. From germline, CDR1 is KGHSH and CDR2 LQKENI. The CDR3 bases are TGTGCCAGCTCACCGAGAGGACTAGCGTTAACCTACGAGCAGTACTTC. Translated: CASSPRGLALTYEQYF.

For this clone: The sample has other DNA sequences that encode this CDR3 too. The V call is TRBV28, the J call TRBJ2-5, with 7 bases lining up with TRBD2. This CDR3 has 15 amino acids. Germline CDR1 MDHEN, CDR2 SYDVKM. The trim removed 1 base at V and 5 bases at J, leaving 7 bases unmatched. CDR3 in amino acids: CASSLLGLAEETQYF. CDR3 nucleotide sequence: TGTGCCAGCAGTTTATTAGGGCTAGCGGAGGAGACCCAGTACTTC.

V gene TRBV5-5 combines with J gene TRBJ1-1; tentatively, D is TRBD1 (6 bases). This CDR3 has 14 residues. Deletions cut 3 bases from V and 4 bases from J, with 13 bases between. The germline V gene has CDR1 SGHKS and CDR2 YYEKEE (reference sequence). The CDR3 DNA is TGTGCCAGCAGCTCAACGGGGGGCCGCACTGAAGCTTTCTTT. Protein sequence: CASSSTGGRTEAFF.

This clone came up a few times. This rearrangement joins TRBV15 to TRBJ1-1, with D tentatively TRBD1 (5 bases). Trimming stripped 0 bases from V and 0 bases from J, with 8 bases between. The germline CDR1 and CDR2 sequences are LNHNV and YYDKDF (reference sequence). This CDR3 spans 15 amino acids. Here the CDR3 DNA reads TGTGCCACCAGCAGAGACTCGACAGTGAACACTGAAGCTTTCTTT. This translates into CATSRDSTVNTEAFF. Combining the CDR3 with reference TRBV15 and TRBJ1-1 gives the whole variable domain DAMVIQNPRYQVTQFGKPVTLSCSQTLNHNVMYWYQQKSSQAPKLLFHYYDKDFNNEADTPDNFQSRRPNTSFCFLDIRSPGLGDTAMYLCATSRDSTVNTEAFFGQGTRLTVV.

The V gene is TRBV5-4, the J gene TRBJ2-1; no firm D call. The CDR3 has 11 residues. Germline V gene sequence: CDR1 SGHNT, CDR2 YYREEE (reference sequence). V lost 4 bases and J 10 bases, leaving 9 bases between the germline ends. CDR3 nucleotides: TGTGCCAGCAGCCTGCAGGTAGAGCAGTTCTTC. This translates into CASSLQVEQFF.

The gene calls are TRBV23-1 and TRBJ2-7; TRBD2 is a possible D gene (6 bases). TRBV23-1 is an ORF for which the function is uncertain. The V end lost 3 bases, the J end lost 0 bases, and 18 bases lay between the germline ends. The CDR3 loop spans 17 amino acids. In DNA, the CDR3 is TGCGCCAGCAGTCACTCGGGCCTGCGCGGGGACTCCTACGAGCAGTACGTC. Protein: CASSHSGLRGDSYEQYV.

Only one count was recorded for this clone. This chain connects TRBV6-6 to TRBJ2-7; 10 bases line up with TRBD1. The germline V gene encodes CDR1 MNHNY and CDR2 SVGAGI (reference sequence). Trimming took 5 bases from V and 6 from J; bases not matched to a gene: 7. CDR3 length: 14 residues. The chain's CDR3 is CASSDDRGLGEQYF. CDR3 nucleotides: TGTGCCAGCAGTGATGACAGGGGGCTTGGCGAGCAGTACTTC.

Here the CDR3 reads CASSEQGANAAQYF. The CDR3 DNA follows: TGCGCCAGCAGTGAACAGGGCGCCAATGCGGCCCAGTACTTC. This chain connects TRBV10-2 to TRBJ2-5; the D gene is possibly TRBD1 (6 bases). Trimming took off 3 bases at V and 9 bases at J, with 17 bases between the two ends. The V gene's germline CDR1 is WSHSY and CDR2 SAAADI. The CDR3 spans 14 residues.

In this sample, this clone turned up a few times. The chain carries TRBV6-5 and TRBJ1-1; D unresolved. The V gene lost 2 bases and the J gene lost 1 base, with 8 bases spanning the gap. Per the germline V gene, CDR1 is MNHEY and CDR2 is SVGAGI. The CDR3 extends over 14 amino acids. CDR3 in amino acids: CASSYREKNTEAFF. DNA of the CDR3: TGTGCCAGCAGTTACAGGGAGAAGAACACTGAAGCTTTCTTT.

The rearrangement uses TRBV11-2 and TRBJ2-7; perhaps TRBD1 as D (5 bases). Germline loops: CDR1 SGHAT, CDR2 FQNNGV. V was pared by 1 base and J by 2 bases, with 12 bases between. There are 15 residues in the CDR3. The CDR3 nucleotides are TGTGCCAGCAGCTTAGTGGCAGGGATAACCTACGAGCAGTACTTC. Its translation is CASSLVAGITYEQYF.

This chain links TRBV28 with TRBJ1-1; the match to TRBD1 covers 9 bases. Per the germline V gene, CDR1 is MDHEN and CDR2 is SYDVKM. This CDR3 region has 14 residues. V shed 7 bases and J 4 bases; nucleotides not matched to a gene: 7. The CDR3 sequence: CASNEGTGLTEAFF. DNA for the CDR3: TGTGCCAGCAATGAGGGGACAGGGCTCACTGAAGCTTTCTTT.

This clone was detected only once. The gene calls are TRBV28 and TRBJ2-2, with D tentatively TRBD1 (6 bases). The V gene's germline CDR1 is MDHEN and CDR2 SYDVKM. V was cut by 2 bases and J by 5 bases, with 9 bases left in between. This CDR3 has 14 amino acids. The DNA for the CDR3 is TGTGCCAGCAGTTTAGGGGACACAACCGGGGAGCTGTTTTTT. Encoded protein: CASSLGDTTGELFF.

This chain joins TRBV10-2 and TRBJ1-5; D call uncertain. Trimming cost V 6 bases and J 3 bases, with 9 bases left between them. The germline gives CDR1 WSHSY, CDR2 SAAADI. The CDR3 has 13 residues. CDR3 sequence reads: CASREANNQPQHF. The CDR3 bases are TGCGCCAGCAGGGAGGCTAACAATCAGCCCCAGCATTTT.

The chain links TRBV19 to TRBJ2-1, with D hard to call. Germline CDR1 is LNHDA and CDR2 is SQIVND (reference sequence). V was clipped by 3 bases and J by 1 base, with 16 bases between them. The CDR3 has 17 amino acids. The CDR3 region has the DNA TGTGCCAGTAGTATTCTAAGGAGCGTGCATTCCTACAATGAGCAGTTCTTC. Encoded protein: CASSILRSVHSYNEQFF.

The V and J genes are TRBV7-9 and TRBJ2-3; 9 bases line up with TRBD2. The CDR3 consists of 16 residues. Germline V gene lookup returns CDR1 SEHNR and CDR2 FQNEAQ (reference sequence). The V gene end was trimmed by 1 base and the J gene end by 1 base; junction bases not matched to a gene: 3. Here the CDR3 DNA reads TGTGCCAGCAGCTTAGTTAGCGGGAGTGGCACAGATACGCAGTATTTT. Protein: CASSLVSGSGTDTQYF.

The chain couples TRBV5-4 to TRBJ2-3, with a possible D match to TRBD2 (6 bases). CDR1 SGHNT and CDR2 YYREEE come from the germline V gene (reference sequence). The ends were cut back, 3 bases at V and 2 bases at J, with 13 bases in the middle. The CDR3 length is 15 residues. CDR3 sequence reads: CASSWDPGATDTQYF. The CDR3 DNA reads as TGTGCCAGCAGCTGGGACCCGGGAGCCACAGATACGCAGTATTTT.

The rearrangement joins TRBV6-4 to TRBJ2-5; the match to TRBD2 covers 7 bases. CDR3 size: 14 residues. After removal of 4 bases from V and 4 bases from J, the junction contained 6 bases not matched to a gene. CDR1 and CDR2 from the germline V gene are MRHNA and SNTAGT. Written as DNA, the CDR3 is TGTGCCAGCAGTGCCTCGGGGGGTGGAGAGACCCAGTACTTC. Amino acids: CASSASGGGETQYF.

CDR3: CASTPKGAPEVSPLHF. CDR3 DNA sequence: TGTGCCAGTACCCCCAAGGGGGCGCCGGAAGTTTCACCCCTCCACTTT. The chain couples TRBV19 to TRBJ1-6; 7 bases line up with TRBD1. V lost 7 bases and J lost 9; bases outside the gene matches: 15. Per germline, CDR1 LNHDA and CDR2 SQIVND (reference sequence). This CDR3 contains 16 residues.

J is TRBJ2-7 and V is TRBV7-9; 10 bases match TRBD2. The V and J ends lost 6 bases and 3 bases, in that order; junction bases with no gene match: 5. This CDR3 region has 14 residues. Germline V gene lookup returns CDR1 SEHNR and CDR2 FQNEAQ (reference sequence). In nucleotides, the CDR3 is TGTGCCAGCAGGTCTAGCGGGAGTGGCTACGAGCAGTACTTC. It encodes CASRSSGSGYEQYF. Full variable domain (missing parts from reference TRBV7-9 and TRBJ2-7): DTGVSQNPRHKITKRGQNVTFRCDPISEHNRLYWYRQTLGQGPEFLTYFQNEAQLEKSRLLSDRFSAERPKGSFSTLEIQRTEQGDSAMYLCASRSSGSGYEQYFGPGTRLTVT.

The chain links TRBV7-2 to TRBJ2-1, with a weak D call TRBD1 (5 bases). The ends were cut back, 5 bases at V and 4 bases at J, with 18 bases in the middle. This CDR3 comprises 16 residues. The germline CDR1 and CDR2 sequences are SGHTA and FQGNSA. Here the CDR3 DNA reads TGTGCCAGCAGCAACTCAGGGTTTTGGGTTTACAATGAGCAGTTCTTC. Translating it yields CASSNSGFWVYNEQFF.

This clone was counted once. This sequence joins TRBV20-1 and TRBJ1-6, with D hard to call. Per the germline V gene, CDR1 is DFQATT and CDR2 is SNEGSKA (reference sequence). The V end was cut by 3 bases, the J end by 0 bases, with 12 bases between. This CDR3 has 16 residues. The CDR3 reads CSASRTAYSYNSPLHF. The CDR3 DNA reads TGCAGTGCTAGTCGCACAGCCTACTCCTATAATTCACCCCTCCACTTT.

This clone was observed a few times. This chain joins TRBV5-6 and TRBJ1-3; TRBD1 agrees at 7 bases. Trimming cost V 3 bases and J 9 bases; bases outside gene matches: 3. Looked up from germline, CDR1 is SGHDT and CDR2 is YYEEEE. CDR3 length: 12 residues. The CDR3 DNA reads TGTGCCAGCAGCTGGCCAGGGGGCACCATATATTTT. Translation gives CASSWPGGTIYF.